Listed below are T cell receptor beta chains from one sample, sequenced in a study of neoadjuvant anti-PD-1 for oral cavity cancer. TCRdb's table, derived via immunoSEQ multiplex PCR, lists solely in-frame clones and lacks some. Seen here are 20,000 to 25,000 clones, 35% to 55% observed once, and the top ten hold around 40%. The specimen comprised tumor tissue, sampled after nivolumab (anti-PD-1) treatment. The receptors here all came from a person between 35 and 79 years old with oral cavity squamous cell carcinoma. Both conserved end residues are part of each CDR3. D genes are given only for firm matches. Only some rows state a clone size, as once, few, many or a class for expanded clones.

J gene	clone size	V gene	D gene	CDR3 protein	CDR3 DNA
TRBJ2-1	many	TRBV11-1	.	CASSPRNEQFF	TGTGCCAGCAGCCCAAGGAATGAGCAGTTCTTC
TRBJ2-2	few	TRBV7-7	TRBD1	CASSSRTGWTGELFF	TGTGCCAGCAGCTCGCGGACAGGGTGGACCGGGGAGCTGTTTTTT
TRBJ2-7	.	TRBV5-6	.	CASSTSRGEQYF	TGTGCCAGCAGCACATCCAGGGGCGAGCAGTACTTC
TRBJ2-1	.	TRBV9	.	CASSRAGNNEQFF	TGTGCCAGCAGCAGGGCAGGGAACAATGAGCAGTTCTTC
TRBJ2-7	many	TRBV2	TRBD2	CASKAGVSYEQYF	TGTGCCAGCAAAGCGGGGGTTTCCTACGAGCAGTACTTC
TRBJ2-5	few	TRBV11-2	.	CASSPSRASRGETQYF	TGTGCCAGCAGCCCGTCCCGGGCCTCACGCGGGGAGACCCAGTACTTC
TRBJ1-3	.	TRBV11-2	TRBD1	CASSQDRTQSRAIYF	TGTGCCAGCAGCCAGGACAGGACCCAGTCCAGAGCCATATATTTT
TRBJ2-5	once	TRBV13	TRBD2	CASSLAGGLETQYF	TGTGCCAGCAGCTTAGCGGGGGGGCTGGAGACCCAGTACTTC
TRBJ1-5	few	TRBV19	.	CATQKGVSVYQPQHF	TGTGCCACACAGAAAGGAGTCAGCGTCTATCAGCCCCAGCATTTT
TRBJ2-3	medium-sized	TRBV19	.	CASSLGGWGTDTQYF	TGTGCCAGTAGTCTCGGGGGATGGGGCACAGATACGCAGTATTTT
TRBJ2-3	many	TRBV10-3	.	CAITPGERGDTQYF	TGTGCCATCACCCCAGGGGAGAGAGGAGATACGCAGTATTTT
TRBJ1-1	few	TRBV5-4	TRBD1	CASSWGQYTEAFF	TGTGCCAGCAGCTGGGGACAGTACACTGAAGCTTTCTTT
TRBJ1-1	few	TRBV19	TRBD1	CASSYRGYMNTEAFF	TGTGCCAGTAGTTACAGGGGATACATGAACACTGAAGCTTTCTTT
TRBJ2-5	few	TRBV7-3	.	CASSLSPQETQYF	TGTGCCAGCAGCTTAAGCCCCCAAGAGACCCAGTACTTC
TRBJ2-1	.	TRBV6-5	.	CASRGGPGAYNEQFF	TGTGCCAGCAGGGGCGGGCCAGGGGCGTACAATGAGCAGTTCTTC
TRBJ2-7	.	TRBV6-5	TRBD1	CASSRGQGYEQYF	TGTGCCAGCAGTCGGGGACAGGGCTACGAGCAGTACTTC
TRBJ1-3	.	TRBV6-5	.	CASSYGRGDGNTIYF	TGTGCCAGCAGTTACGGCAGGGGAGATGGAAACACCATATATTTT